A single T cell receptor (beta chain) is shown here with its context. Its antigen is still unknown. No quality values exist for individual bases; no much larger clone is one base distant. This specimen belongs to a study of blood T cell repertoires in COVID-19 (TCRdb year 2020). Turning to the overall study: Samples from collaborators originated in the United States, Italy and Spain and spanned both the acute and convalescent phases of COVID-19. The repertoires were released in a freely available public database intended as a resource for research on the immune response to SARS-CoV-2. Subjects who had been exposed to COVID-19, were actively infected with it, or had recovered from it provided the deeply sampled blood TCRbeta repertoires that made up the dataset. The prospective study material was composed of cDNA or gDNA derived from T cells, B-cell-depleted T cells, or PBMCs. Samples were obtained from the ongoing ImmuneRACE study (first 160 participants) and from 950 to 1,500 subjects provided by 6 global collaborators. Sample metadata almost always included a de-identified subject ID, COVID-19 status, age in years and sex. Where HLA class I and class II types were available, the types were taken from metadata supplied by the sample provider, not from assay-based typing. What the study reported, not specific to this receptor: The quantity of clinical and demographic metadata differed by source and by participant and was supplied without curation.

The immunoSEQ Assay, a bias-controlled multiplex PCR, was used to amplify TCRbeta CDR3 regions from genomic DNA. The authors' analysis ran thus. Within the assay, amplification of reference gene primers was used to estimate how many nucleated cells each sample contained. To quantify the absolute abundance of each unique TCRbeta CDR3 rearrangement, sequence reads were collapsed and filtered. Productive Simpson clonality was computed per sample as the square root of Simpson's diversity index over productive rearrangements. TCRdb stores this immuneACCESS table with in-frame sequences only. Part of the clones is absent; in the studies checked, under half of the shortfall reflects unresolved V genes, and no reason is known for the rest. V and J calls and clone size are copied from that table; D and trimming were computed from the DNA. The sample table records about 200,000 clones; about 85% of these occur just once. Jointly, the top ten make up around a fifth of the sample.

CDR1 SGHRS and CDR2 YFSETQ were looked up in the germline V gene. Its CDR3 holds 16 amino acids, cysteine through phenylalanine. Left in the record is the CDR3 DNA by itself, 48 bases read in frame from the first base. After removal of 3 bases from V and 4 bases from J, the junction retains 10 bases not matched to a gene. Collaborating institutions collected whole blood in K2EDTA tubes following their own protocols. For TCRbeta analysis, collaborator samples were shipped as frozen whole blood, as isolated PBMCs, or as DNA extracted from either sample type. This TCR was sampled from a man aged 60 to 69 with active or convalescent COVID-19. The specimen was peripheral blood. The sequence is built from TRBV5-1 and TRBJ1-1; the junction holds 9 bases that match TRBD1. The nucleotide sequence reads as follows: TGCGCCAGCAGCTCGGGACAGGGCGATAAGGGCACTGAAGCTTTCTTT. This is translated as CASSSGQGDKGTEAFF. The variable domain in full, with residues beyond the CDR3 obtained from the reference TRBV5-1 and TRBJ1-1 genes, is KAGVTQTPRYLIKTRGQQVTLSCSPISGHRSVSWYQQTPGQGLQFLFEYFSETQRNKGNFPGRFSGRQFSNSRSEMNVSTLELGDSALYLCASSSGQGDKGTEAFFGQGTRLTVV.